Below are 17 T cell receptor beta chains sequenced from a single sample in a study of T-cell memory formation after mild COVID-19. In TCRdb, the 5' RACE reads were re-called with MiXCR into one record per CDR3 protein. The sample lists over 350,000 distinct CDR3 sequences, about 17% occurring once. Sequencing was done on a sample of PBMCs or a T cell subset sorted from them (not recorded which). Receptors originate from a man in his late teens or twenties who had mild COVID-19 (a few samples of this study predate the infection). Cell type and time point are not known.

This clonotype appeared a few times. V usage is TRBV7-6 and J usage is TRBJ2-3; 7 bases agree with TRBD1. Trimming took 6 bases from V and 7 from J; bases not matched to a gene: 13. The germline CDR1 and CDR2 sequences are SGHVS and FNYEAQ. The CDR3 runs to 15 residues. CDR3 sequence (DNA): TGTGCCAGCAGTTCCAGGACAGGTGGTTCTAATACGCAGTATTTT. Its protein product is CASSSRTGGSNTQYF.

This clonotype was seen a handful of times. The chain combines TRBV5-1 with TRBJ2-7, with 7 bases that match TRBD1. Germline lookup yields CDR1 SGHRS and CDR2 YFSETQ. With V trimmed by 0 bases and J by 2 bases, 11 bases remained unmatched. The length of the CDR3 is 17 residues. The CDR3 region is CASSLVVEGQKTYEQYF. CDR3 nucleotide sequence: TGCGCCAGCAGCTTGGTCGTAGAGGGACAGAAGACCTACGAGCAGTACTTC.

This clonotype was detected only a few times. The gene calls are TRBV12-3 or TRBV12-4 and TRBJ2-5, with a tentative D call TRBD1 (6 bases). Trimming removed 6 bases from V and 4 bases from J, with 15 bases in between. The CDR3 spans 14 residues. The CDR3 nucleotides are TGTGCCAGCAGCCCCTCGATAGGGGGAGAGACCCAGTACTTC. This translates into CASSPSIGGETQYF.

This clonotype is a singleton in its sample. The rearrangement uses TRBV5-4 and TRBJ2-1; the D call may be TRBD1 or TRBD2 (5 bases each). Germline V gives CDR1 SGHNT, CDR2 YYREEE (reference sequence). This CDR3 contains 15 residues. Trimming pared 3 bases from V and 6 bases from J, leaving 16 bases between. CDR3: CASSWGKAPGNEQFF. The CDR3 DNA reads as TGTGCCAGCAGCTGGGGGAAAGCCCCTGGCAATGAGCAGTTCTTC. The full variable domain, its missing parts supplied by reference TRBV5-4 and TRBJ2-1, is ETGVTQSPTHLIKTRGQQVTLRCSSQSGHNTVSWYQQALGQGPQFIFQYYREEENGRGNFPPRFSGLQFPNYSSELNVNALELDDSALYLCASSWGKAPGNEQFFGPGTRLTVL.

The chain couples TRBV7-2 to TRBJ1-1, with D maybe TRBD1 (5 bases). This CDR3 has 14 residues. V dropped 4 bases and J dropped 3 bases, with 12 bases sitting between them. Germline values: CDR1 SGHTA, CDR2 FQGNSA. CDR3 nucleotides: TGTGCCAGCAGCTCCCAGACGGGGCACACTGAAGCTTTCTTT. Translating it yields CASSSQTGHTEAFF.

The CDR3 region is CASSLQGRVQYEQYF. The CDR3 coding sequence is TGCGCCAGCAGTCTCCAGGGGAGGGTACAGTACGAGCAGTACTTC. V gene TRBV10-2 combines with J gene TRBJ2-7; D might be TRBD2 (7 bases). V dropped 5 bases and J dropped 4 bases, with 18 bases sitting between them. Germline loops: CDR1 WSHSY, CDR2 SAAADI. The CDR3 extends over 15 amino acids.

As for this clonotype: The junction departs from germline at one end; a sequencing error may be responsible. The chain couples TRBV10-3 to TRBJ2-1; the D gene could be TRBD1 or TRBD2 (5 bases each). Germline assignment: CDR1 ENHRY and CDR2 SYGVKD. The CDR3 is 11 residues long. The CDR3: CATLKGPYAVF. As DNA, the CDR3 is TGTGCCACCCTAAAGGGACCCTATGCGGTCTTC.

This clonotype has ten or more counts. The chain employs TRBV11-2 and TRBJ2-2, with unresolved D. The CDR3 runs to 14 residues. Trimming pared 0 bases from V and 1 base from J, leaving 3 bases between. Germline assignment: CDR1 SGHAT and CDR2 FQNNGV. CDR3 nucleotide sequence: TGTGCCAGCAGCTTAGAACAGAACACCGGGGAGCTGTTTTTT. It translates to CASSLEQNTGELFF.

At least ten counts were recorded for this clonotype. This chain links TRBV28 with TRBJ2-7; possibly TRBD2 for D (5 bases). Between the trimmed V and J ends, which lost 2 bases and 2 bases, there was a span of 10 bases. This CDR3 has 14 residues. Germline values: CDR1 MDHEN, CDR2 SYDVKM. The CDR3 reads CASSLAGGTYEQYV. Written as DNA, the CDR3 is TGTGCCAGCAGTTTAGCGGGTGGGACCTACGAGCAGTACGTC.

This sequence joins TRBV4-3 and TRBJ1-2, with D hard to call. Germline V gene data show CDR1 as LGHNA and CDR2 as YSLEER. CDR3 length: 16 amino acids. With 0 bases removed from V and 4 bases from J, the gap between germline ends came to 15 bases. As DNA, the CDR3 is TGCGCCAGCAGCCAAGATCAGGCCCGCTCCATCTATGGCTACACCTTC. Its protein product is CASSQDQARSIYGYTF.

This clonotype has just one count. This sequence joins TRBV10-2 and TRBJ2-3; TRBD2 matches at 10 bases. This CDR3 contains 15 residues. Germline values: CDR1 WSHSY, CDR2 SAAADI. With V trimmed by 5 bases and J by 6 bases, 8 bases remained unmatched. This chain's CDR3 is CASSFTSGVQDTQYF. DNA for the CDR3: TGCGCCAGCAGTTTTACTAGCGGGGTACAGGATACGCAGTATTTT.

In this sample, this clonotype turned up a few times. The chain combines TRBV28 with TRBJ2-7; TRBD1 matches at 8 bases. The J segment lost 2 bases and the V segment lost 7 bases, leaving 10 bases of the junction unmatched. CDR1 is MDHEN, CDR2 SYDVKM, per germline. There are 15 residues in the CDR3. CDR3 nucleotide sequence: TGTGCCAGCACCCCGGGTATGGACAGGGCCTACGAGCAGTACGTC. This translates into CASTPGMDRAYEQYV.

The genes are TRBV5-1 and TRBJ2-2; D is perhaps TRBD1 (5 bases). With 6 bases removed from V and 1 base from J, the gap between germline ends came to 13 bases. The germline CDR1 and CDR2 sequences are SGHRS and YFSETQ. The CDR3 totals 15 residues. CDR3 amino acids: CASNQGAGNTGELFF. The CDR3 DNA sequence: TGCGCCAGCAACCAGGGCGCAGGGAACACCGGGGAGCTGTTTTTT.

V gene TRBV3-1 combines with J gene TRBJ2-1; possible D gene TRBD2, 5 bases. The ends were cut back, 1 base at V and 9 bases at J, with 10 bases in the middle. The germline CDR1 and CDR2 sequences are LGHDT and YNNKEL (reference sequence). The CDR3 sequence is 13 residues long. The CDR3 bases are TGTGCCAGCAGCCAAGGATCACGGGGTGAGCAGTTCTTC. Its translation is CASSQGSRGEQFF.

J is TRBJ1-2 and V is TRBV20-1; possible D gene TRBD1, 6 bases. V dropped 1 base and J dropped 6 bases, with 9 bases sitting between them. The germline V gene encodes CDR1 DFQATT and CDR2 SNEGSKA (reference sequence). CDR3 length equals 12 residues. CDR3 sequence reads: CSARVQGNGYTF. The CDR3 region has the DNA TGCAGTGCTAGAGTCCAGGGGAATGGCTACACCTTC.

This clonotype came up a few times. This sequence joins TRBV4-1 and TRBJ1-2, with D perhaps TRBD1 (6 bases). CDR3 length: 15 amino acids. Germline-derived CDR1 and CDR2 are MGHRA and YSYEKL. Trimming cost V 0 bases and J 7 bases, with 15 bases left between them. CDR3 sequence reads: CASSQDAQGSLGYTF. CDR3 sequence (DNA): TGCGCCAGCAGCCAAGATGCGCAGGGGTCGCTTGGCTACACCTTC.

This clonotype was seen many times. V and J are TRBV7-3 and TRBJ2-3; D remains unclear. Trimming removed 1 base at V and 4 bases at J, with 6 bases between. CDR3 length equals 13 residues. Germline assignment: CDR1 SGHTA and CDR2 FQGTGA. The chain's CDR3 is CASSLMASDTQYF. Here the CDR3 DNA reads TGTGCCAGCAGCTTAATGGCATCAGATACGCAGTATTTT.